The present entry profiles one TCR beta chain with its context. Its cognate antigen is unknown. This may stem from a read error, because a much larger clone lies one nucleotide away. These data originate in a study of shared clonotypes between healthy human individuals. Deep-level settings were used for running the assay. The authors split each subset's genomic DNA evenly across several immunoSEQ plates. Assay used: immunoSEQ multiplex PCR; TCRdb lists only in-frame clones, some missing. Among 2 million to 2.5 million clones listed, approximately 94% were seen once. CD45RO-negative, CCR7-selected cells formed the naive CD8 fraction, which excluded terminally differentiated effector memory CD45RA+ cells. V lost 0 bases and J lost 6, with 3 bases in between. The germline V gene encodes CDR1 SGHVS and CDR2 FNYEAQ. The CDR3 covers 11 residues. Whole-study findings and limits: Investigators expected sequencing depth to affect clonotype sharing among donors. Clonotypes not shared had lower generation probabilities than those common to all four donors.

This chain links TRBV7-6 with TRBJ2-7; D is unclear. The sequencing input was naive CD8+ T cells from PBMCs. This sequence originates from a man between 18 and 35 years old in good health. Some clones in this sample may be carry-over from other donors' samples. The DNA for the CDR3 is TGTGCCAGCAGCTTAGCGGGCGAGCAGTACTTC. It codes for CASSLAGEQYF.